The 8 T cell receptor beta chains below were found in one sample sequenced in a study of early T cells in non-severe SARS-CoV-2 infection. MiXCR was run by TCRdb on the 5' RACE reads, yielding one entry per CDR3 protein. The table has around 47,000 distinct CDR3 sequences, approximately 10% seen once; the top ten hold around a fifth. Sequencing used whole blood. The receptors come from an adult who was a healthcare worker with PCR-confirmed SARS-CoV-2 infection or an uninfected control (not recorded which).

There are many counts of this clonotype. The J gene is TRBJ2-1, the V gene TRBV3-1; no reliable D call. Trimming stripped 4 bases from V and 9 bases from J, with 16 bases between. Germline CDR1 LGHDT, CDR2 YNNKEL (reference sequence). The length of the CDR3 is 14 residues. The CDR3 is CASSRGEANGEQFF. Here the CDR3 DNA reads TGTGCCAGCAGCCGGGGTGAAGCTAATGGTGAGCAGTTCTTC.

This clonotype was found a few times. The chain joins TRBV7-2 to TRBJ1-3, with 7 bases that match TRBD1. CDR1 and CDR2 (germline): SGHTA, FQGNSA. J was trimmed by 4 bases and V by 5 bases; bases with no gene match: 11. The CDR3 has 16 residues. The chain's CDR3 is CASSPHQGGAGNTIYF. The CDR3 bases are TGTGCCAGCAGCCCCCATCAGGGGGGGGCAGGAAACACCATATATTTT. The full variable domain, rest sourced from reference TRBV7-2 and TRBJ1-3, is GAGVSQSPSNKVTEKGKDVELRCDPISGHTALYWYRQSLGQGLEFLIYFQGNSAPDKSGLPSDRFSAERTGGSVSTLTIQRTQQEDSAVYLCASSPHQGGAGNTIYFGEGSWLTVV.

The chain joins TRBV16 to TRBJ1-1; 8 bases agree with TRBD1. V was pared by 0 bases and J by 5 bases, with 2 bases of the junction left unmatched. Germline CDR1 is KGHSY and CDR2 is FQNENV. The CDR3 consists of 14 residues. CDR3 in DNA: TGTGCCAGCAGCCAATCCAGGGGGCAGACTGAAGCTTTCTTT. It yields the protein CASSQSRGQTEAFF.

Ten or more counts support this clonotype. V usage is TRBV7-2 and J usage is TRBJ2-1; 9 bases align to TRBD2. Germline CDR1 is SGHTA and CDR2 is FQGNSA. The CDR3 has 16 amino acids. The V gene end was trimmed by 0 bases and the J gene end by 7 bases; junction bases not matched to a gene: 7. DNA for the CDR3: TGTGCCAGCAGCTTAGCGTCTAGCGGGACGACGAATGAGCAGTTCTTC. Its protein product is CASSLASSGTTNEQFF.

This clonotype was seen many times. This chain links TRBV7-2 with TRBJ2-3, with no clear D. The CDR3 covers 14 residues. Germline V gives CDR1 SGHTA, CDR2 FQGNSA. With 3 bases removed from V and 5 bases from J, the gap between germline ends came to 12 bases. CDR3 bases: TGTGCCAGCAGCTTCGACCCGCTGGGAGATACGCAGTATTTT. This encodes CASSFDPLGDTQYF.

V and J are TRBV11-1 and TRBJ1-5; unclear D gene. V lost 0 bases and J 3 bases, leaving 9 bases between the germline ends. Germline CDR1 SGHAT, CDR2 FQDESV (reference sequence). The CDR3 spans 15 residues. In DNA form, the CDR3 reads TGTGCCAGCAGCTTAGCCGGAGGTGACAATCAGCCCCAGCATTTT. As protein: CASSLAGGDNQPQHF.

This clonotype has a count of ten or more. The rearrangement uses TRBV5-1 and TRBJ2-1; 14 bases fit TRBD2. CDR1 is SGHRS, CDR2 YFSETQ, per germline. The trim removed 0 bases at V and 6 bases at J, leaving 11 bases unmatched. The length of the CDR3 is 19 residues. The DNA for the CDR3 is TGCGCCAGCAGCTTGGTTTCCGGGACTAGCGGGAGCTTCCCCAATGAGCAGTTCTTC. Amino acids: CASSLVSGTSGSFPNEQFF. Drawing the rest from reference TRBV5-1 and TRBJ2-1, the complete variable domain is KAGVTQTPRYLIKTRGQQVTLSCSPISGHRSVSWYQQTPGQGLQFLFEYFSETQRNKGNFPGRFSGRQFSNSRSEMNVSTLELGDSALYLCASSLVSGTSGSFPNEQFFGPGTRLTVL.

This chain connects TRBV7-8 to TRBJ2-7; TRBD1 aligns across 8 bases. The length of the CDR3 is 15 residues. The germline CDR1 and CDR2 sequences are SGHVS and FQNEAQ. V gave up 6 bases and J gave up 6 bases; unmatched junction bases: 13. The CDR3 spells CASRYTGARGPEQYF. The CDR3 DNA reads TGTGCCAGCAGGTATACTGGGGCCAGGGGGCCCGAGCAGTACTTC.